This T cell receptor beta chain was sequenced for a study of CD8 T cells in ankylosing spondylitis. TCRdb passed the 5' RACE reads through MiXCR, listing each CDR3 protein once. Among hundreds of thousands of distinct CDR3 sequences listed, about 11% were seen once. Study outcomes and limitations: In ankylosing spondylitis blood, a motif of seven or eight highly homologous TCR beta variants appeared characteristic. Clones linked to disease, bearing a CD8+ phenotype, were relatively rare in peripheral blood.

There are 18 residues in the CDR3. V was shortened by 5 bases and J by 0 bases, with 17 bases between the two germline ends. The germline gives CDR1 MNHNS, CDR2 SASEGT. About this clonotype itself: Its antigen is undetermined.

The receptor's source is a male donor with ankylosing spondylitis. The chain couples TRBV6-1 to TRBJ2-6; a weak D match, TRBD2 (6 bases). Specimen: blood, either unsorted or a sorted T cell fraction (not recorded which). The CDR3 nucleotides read TGTGCCAGCAGTCCAAAATGGGGCGGGGACTCTGGGGCCAACGTCCTGACTTTC. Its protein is CASSPKWGGDSGANVLTF.